The 13 T cell receptor beta chains given below trace back to one sample, sequenced in a study of CD8 T cell repertoires and HIV-1 epitope variants. Their recognized antigens are unknown. Generated by immunoSEQ multiplex PCR, the TCRdb table keeps only in-frame clones and is missing some. The sample holds fewer than 5,500 clones, roughly 70% seen once. Input material: cultured CD8+ T cells derived from PBMCs. The receptors originated from a male donor with HIV.

This chain connects TRBV4-3 to TRBJ2-7; D not certain. This CDR3 is built from 13 residues. V was cut by 0 bases and J by 3 bases, with 6 bases left in between. The germline V gene has CDR1 LGHNA and CDR2 YSLEER. As DNA, the CDR3 is TGCGCCAGCAGCCAAGAATTAAGCTACGAGCAGTACTTC. It specifies CASSQELSYEQYF.

By its share, this clone is hyperexpanded. This sequence joins TRBV27 and TRBJ2-1, with 7 bases matching TRBD1. This CDR3 comprises 16 residues. J was trimmed by 1 base and V by 0 bases; bases with no gene match: 3. Germline V CDR1 and CDR2: MNHEY, SMNVEV (reference sequence). The DNA of the CDR3 is TGTGCCAGCAGTTTATCACAGGGGATATCCTACAATGAGCAGTTCTTC. This encodes CASSLSQGISYNEQFF.

This chain links TRBV28 with TRBJ1-2; D ambiguous. The CDR3 has 13 amino acids. Per germline, CDR1 MDHEN and CDR2 SYDVKM. Trimming cost V 1 base and J 7 bases, with 10 bases left between them. In DNA form, the CDR3 reads TGTGCCAGCAGTTTATCCGGCGCCGGTGGCTACACCTTC. Translating gives CASSLSGAGGYTF.

The V and J genes are TRBV5-1 and TRBJ2-7, with 11 bases that match TRBD1. Trimming took 0 bases from V and 6 from J; bases not matched to a gene: 8. CDR1 SGHRS and CDR2 YFSETQ come from the germline V gene. The CDR3 is 16 amino acids. For the CDR3, the DNA is TGCGCCAGCAGCTTGGATGGGGACAGGGGGTGGGGCGAGCAGTACTTC. Protein: CASSLDGDRGWGEQYF.

This clone was observed a few times. The V call is TRBV28, the J call TRBJ1-1, with unresolved D. The V and J ends lost 6 bases and 1 base respectively, with 12 bases between them. The germline CDR1 and CDR2 sequences are MDHEN and SYDVKM. This CDR3 is built from 14 residues. CDR3 region: CASRPPLQNTEAFF. The CDR3 DNA reads as TGTGCCAGCAGGCCCCCCCTCCAGAACACTGAAGCTTTCTTT.

This chain uses TRBV4-1 with TRBJ2-2, with 9 nucleotides matching TRBD1. Trimming removed 5 bases from V and 8 bases from J; junction bases left unmatched: 9. The CDR3 has 15 amino acids. Germline CDR1 and CDR2: MGHRA and YSYEKL. The DNA of the CDR3 is TGCGCCAGCAGCTCCCACAGGGGGCAAACTGGGGAGCTGTTTTTT. It encodes CASSSHRGQTGELFF.

V is TRBV9 and J is TRBJ2-1; 9 positions match TRBD1. Unmatched junction bases numbered 11, after V lost 0 bases and J lost 4 bases. CDR1 is SGDLS, CDR2 YYNGEE, per germline. The CDR3 runs to 18 residues. The CDR3 DNA reads TGTGCCAGCAGCGTAGTAGGTGGGGGACAGGGATCTTACAATGAGCAGTTCTTC. Its translation is CASSVVGGGQGSYNEQFF.

In nucleotides, the CDR3 is TGTGCCAGCAGCGCCTCGGGAGGAAGTGAAAAACTGTTTTTT. Protein: CASSASGGSEKLFF. The rearrangement joins TRBV5-6 to TRBJ1-4; D is ambiguous. The V gene's germline CDR1 is SGHDT and CDR2 YYEEEE. The V and J ends lost 4 bases and 7 bases respectively, with 14 bases between them. The CDR3 has 14 amino acids.

The chain uses TRBV5-4 and TRBJ2-2; D is uncertain. The CDR3 is made up of 16 amino acids. Trimming stripped 4 bases from V and 0 bases from J, with 13 bases between. From germline, CDR1 is SGHNT and CDR2 YYREEE (reference sequence). In DNA, the CDR3 is TGTGCCAGCAGCCCGATTGAGCAGTCGAACACCGGGGAGCTGTTTTTT. It translates to CASSPIEQSNTGELFF.

This chain joins TRBV19 and TRBJ2-7; 8 nucleotides align to TRBD1. This CDR3 has 14 amino acids. The germline V gene encodes CDR1 LNHDA and CDR2 SQIVND (reference sequence). The trim removed 4 bases at V and 3 bases at J, leaving 5 bases unmatched. CDR3 sequence (DNA): TGTGCCAGTAGTACCAGGGACAGGAGCTACGAGCAGTACTTC. Translation gives CASSTRDRSYEQYF.

This chain joins TRBV25-1 and TRBJ2-3; D not resolved. The CDR3 loop spans 10 amino acids. Germline lookup yields CDR1 MGHDK and CDR2 SYGVNS. With 10 bases removed from V and 7 bases from J, the gap between germline ends came to 9 bases. The CDR3 loop is CATEFNTQYF. Here the CDR3 DNA reads TGTGCCACCGAATTCAATACGCAGTATTTT.

The J gene is TRBJ2-2, the V gene TRBV7-9, with 7 bases matching TRBD2. J was trimmed by 5 bases and V by 4 bases; bases with no gene match: 1. CDR3 size: 13 residues. Germline CDR1 SEHNR, CDR2 FQNEAQ (reference sequence). Here the CDR3 reads CASSSGRTGELFF. Here the CDR3 DNA reads TGTGCCAGCAGCTCCGGGAGGACCGGGGAGCTGTTTTTT.

The chain couples TRBV6-5 to TRBJ2-6, with no clear D. The germline gives CDR1 MNHEY, CDR2 SVGAGI. This CDR3 has 15 residues. The V and J ends lost 0 bases and 0 bases respectively, with 3 bases between them. The CDR3 sequence is CASSYSFSGANVLTF. CDR3 coding DNA: TGTGCCAGCAGTTACTCCTTCTCTGGGGCCAACGTCCTGACTTTC.